This TCR beta chain was sequenced during a study of identifying expanded T cells in peripheral blood. Study-wide points: Two-week clone count variance significantly increased as total template count grew.

CDR1 is MNHNS and CDR2 is SASEGT in the germline V gene. With 2 bases clipped from V and 5 bases from J, the junction kept 4 bases outside the gene matches. The CDR3 runs 15 residues. Concerning this clone: Its antigen is unidentified.

The protocol was immunoSEQ multiplex PCR, while the TCRdb copy is restricted to in-frame clones and leaves out a portion. This sample has about 82,000 clones; around nine tenths occur once, and the top ten carry approximately 7%. During the collection period, no donor immune events like infections were recorded. The chain combines TRBV6-1 with TRBJ2-4; TRBD1 aligns across 9 bases. Material for sequencing was blood. This receptor was obtained from a person between 18 and 70 years old in good health. The CDR3 sequence is CASSETWTGENIQYF. CDR3 DNA sequence: TGTGCCAGCAGTGAAACTTGGACAGGGGAAAACATTCAGTACTTC.